This T cell receptor beta chain was recorded in a study of T cells after posttransplantation cyclophosphamide. Per the germline V gene, CDR1 is SGHTA and CDR2 is FQGNSA. The CDR3 spans 13 residues. V lost 2 bases to trimming and J lost 3 bases, with 8 bases between them. This clone showed up many times. Sequencing used immunoSEQ multiplex PCR; TCRdb keeps in-frame clones, though not all of them. This sample comprises 38,000 or so clones, none seen once only. This clonotype was sampled from a man aged 45-65 years in good health, CMV-negative, and a related stem cell transplant donor. The material sequenced was PBMCs. The chain is built from TRBV7-2 and TRBJ2-7; D gene uncertain. The CDR3 loop reads CASSLNGYYEQYF. The CDR3, as DNA: TGTGCCAGCAGCTTAAACGGGTACTACGAGCAGTACTTC.